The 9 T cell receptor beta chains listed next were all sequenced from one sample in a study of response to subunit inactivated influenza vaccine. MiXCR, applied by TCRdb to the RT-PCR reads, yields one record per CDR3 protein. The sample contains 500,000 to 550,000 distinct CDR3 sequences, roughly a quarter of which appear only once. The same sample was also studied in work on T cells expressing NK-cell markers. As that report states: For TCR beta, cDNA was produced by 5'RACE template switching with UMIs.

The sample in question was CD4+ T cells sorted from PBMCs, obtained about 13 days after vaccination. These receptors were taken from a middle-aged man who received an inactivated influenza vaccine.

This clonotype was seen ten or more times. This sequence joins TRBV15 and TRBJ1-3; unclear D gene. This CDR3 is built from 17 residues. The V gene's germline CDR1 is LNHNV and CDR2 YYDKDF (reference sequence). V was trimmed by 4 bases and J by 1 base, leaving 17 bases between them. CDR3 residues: CATSKDSGLPSGNTIYF. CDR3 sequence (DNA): TGTGCCACCAGCAAAGATTCGGGGTTACCTTCTGGAAACACCATATATTTT.

CDR3 protein: CASSHPTSGGNRETQYF. DNA of the CDR3: TGTGCCAGCAGCCACCCCACTAGCGGGGGAAATAGGGAGACCCAGTACTTC. The chain recombines TRBV4-2 with TRBJ2-5; 11 nucleotides match TRBD2. V shed 3 bases and J 5 bases; nucleotides not matched to a gene: 11. The length of the CDR3 is 17 residues. CDR1 is LGHNA and CDR2 is YNFKEQ in the germline V gene.

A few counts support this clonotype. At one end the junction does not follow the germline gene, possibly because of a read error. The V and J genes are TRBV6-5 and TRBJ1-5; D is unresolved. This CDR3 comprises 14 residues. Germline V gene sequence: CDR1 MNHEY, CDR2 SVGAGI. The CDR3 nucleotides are TGTGCCAGCAGTCCTCAGTATAGCAATCGGCCCCAGCATTTT. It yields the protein CASSPQYSNRPQHF.

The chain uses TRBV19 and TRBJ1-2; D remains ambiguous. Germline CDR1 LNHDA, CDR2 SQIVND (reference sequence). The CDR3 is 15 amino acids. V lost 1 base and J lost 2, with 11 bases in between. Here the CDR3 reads CASSIAWGGNYGYTF. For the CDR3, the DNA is TGTGCCAGTAGTATAGCGTGGGGAGGAAACTATGGCTACACCTTC.

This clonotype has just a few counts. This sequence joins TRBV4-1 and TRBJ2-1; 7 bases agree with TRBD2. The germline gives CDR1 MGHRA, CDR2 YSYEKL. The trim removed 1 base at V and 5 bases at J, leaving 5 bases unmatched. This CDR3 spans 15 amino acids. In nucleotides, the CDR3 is TGCGCCAGCAGCCAAGCGGGAGGAAAAAACAATGAGCAGTTCTTC. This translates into CASSQAGGKNNEQFF.

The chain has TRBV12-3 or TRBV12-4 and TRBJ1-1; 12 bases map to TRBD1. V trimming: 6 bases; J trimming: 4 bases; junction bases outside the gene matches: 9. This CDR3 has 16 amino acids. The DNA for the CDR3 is TGTGCCAGCAGCCCAAGCGTGGGACAGGGGGCCACTGAAGCTTTCTTT. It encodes CASSPSVGQGATEAFF.

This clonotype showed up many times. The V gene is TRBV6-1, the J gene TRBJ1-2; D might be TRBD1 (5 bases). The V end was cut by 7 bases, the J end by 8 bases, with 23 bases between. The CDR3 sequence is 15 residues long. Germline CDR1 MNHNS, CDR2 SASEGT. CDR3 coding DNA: TGTGCCAGCACCTGGGGGACCCTCTCCGGTGGAGGCTACACCTTC. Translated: CASTWGTLSGGGYTF.

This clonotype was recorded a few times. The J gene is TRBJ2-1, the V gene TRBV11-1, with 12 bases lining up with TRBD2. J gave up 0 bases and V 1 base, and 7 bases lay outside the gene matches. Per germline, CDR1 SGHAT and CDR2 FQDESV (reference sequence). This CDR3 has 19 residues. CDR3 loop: CASSLVALAGGRSYNEQFF. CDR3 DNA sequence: TGTGCCAGCAGCTTAGTAGCCCTAGCGGGGGGGCGCTCCTACAATGAGCAGTTCTTC. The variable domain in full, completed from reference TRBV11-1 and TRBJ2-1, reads EAEVAQSPRYKITEKSQAVAFWCDPISGHATLYWYRQILGQGPELLVQFQDESVVDDSQLPKDRFSAERLKGVDSTLKIQPAELGDSAMYLCASSLVALAGGRSYNEQFFGPGTRLTVL.

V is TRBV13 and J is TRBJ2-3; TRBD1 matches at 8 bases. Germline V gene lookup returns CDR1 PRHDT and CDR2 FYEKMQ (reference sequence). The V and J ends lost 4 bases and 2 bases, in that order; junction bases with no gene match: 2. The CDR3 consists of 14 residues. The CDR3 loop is CASSWGQATDTQYF. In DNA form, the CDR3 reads TGTGCCAGCAGCTGGGGACAGGCCACAGATACGCAGTATTTT.